Listed here are 22 T cell receptor beta chains from one sample, sequenced in a study of cytomegalovirus exposure and HLA in healthy donors. Profiling relied on immunoSEQ multiplex PCR, and the TCRdb table lists in-frame clones only, not all of them. The table records 50,000 to 80,000 clones, approximately 90% of them present only once. Sequenced: PBMCs. The receptor set was obtained from a young woman in good health and CMV-seronegative.

The chain is built from TRBV6-5 and TRBJ1-1; 7 bases line up with TRBD1. Trimming cost V 5 bases and J 4 bases; bases outside gene matches: 4. Per germline, CDR1 MNHEY and CDR2 SVGAGI. This CDR3 contains 13 residues. The DNA for the CDR3 is TGTGCCAGCAGTCTCGACAGGGTCACTGAAGCTTTCTTT. It is translated as CASSLDRVTEAFF.

The CDR3 loop reads CASSQWTGVTEAFF. The CDR3 bases are TGTGCCAGCAGCCAATGGACAGGGGTGACTGAAGCTTTCTTT. V gene TRBV4-2 combines with J gene TRBJ1-1; TRBD1 matches 9 bases. Trimming took 2 bases from V and 5 from J; bases not matched to a gene: 3. The CDR3 totals 14 residues. CDR1 and CDR2 from the germline V gene are LGHNA and YNFKEQ.

The rearrangement uses TRBV4-2 and TRBJ2-7; D is perhaps TRBD1 (5 bases). Germline CDR1 and CDR2: LGHNA and YNFKEQ. V was cut by 0 bases and J by 2 bases, with 14 bases left in between. CDR3 size: 16 residues. The CDR3 DNA follows: TGTGCCAGCAGCCAAGATAGGAACAGGTTACCCTACGAGCAGTACTTC. It codes for CASSQDRNRLPYEQYF.

This rearrangement joins TRBV19 to TRBJ1-4, with D possibly matching TRBD1 (5 bases). The CDR3 covers 12 residues. Trimming shortened V by 4 bases and J by 13 bases, and 13 bases separated the two germline ends. Germline CDR1 reads LNHDA; CDR2 reads SQIVND (reference sequence). CDR3 sequence (DNA): TGTGCCAGTAGTACGGACGGGGGTTTACTGTTTTTT. It is translated as CASSTDGGLLFF.

The chain links TRBV5-5 to TRBJ2-3; no clear D. Germline CDR1 SGHKS, CDR2 YYEKEE (reference sequence). Trimming left V 2 bases short and J 2 bases short, with 15 bases between. CDR3 size: 16 residues. CDR3 loop: CASSFGPTRATDTQYF. In DNA form, the CDR3 reads TGTGCCAGCAGCTTTGGGCCGACACGAGCCACAGATACGCAGTATTTT.

The chain carries TRBV7-9 and TRBJ2-3; 11 bases match TRBD2. The CDR3 spans 15 residues. Germline CDR1 is SEHNR and CDR2 is FQNEAQ (reference sequence). The V and J ends lost 5 bases and 5 bases, in that order; junction bases with no gene match: 6. The CDR3 reads CASSLLAGAVDTQYF. The DNA of the CDR3 is TGTGCCAGCAGCCTACTAGCGGGGGCGGTAGATACGCAGTATTTT. Complete variable domain (other parts from reference TRBV7-9 and TRBJ2-3): DTGVSQNPRHKITKRGQNVTFRCDPISEHNRLYWYRQTLGQGPEFLTYFQNEAQLEKSRLLSDRFSAERPKGSFSTLEIQRTEQGDSAMYLCASSLLAGAVDTQYFGPGTRLTVL.

The V and J genes are TRBV6-1 and TRBJ1-4; 7 nucleotides agree with TRBD1. There are 15 residues in the CDR3. V trimming: 1 base; J trimming: 5 bases; junction bases outside the gene matches: 4. CDR1 MNHNS and CDR2 SASEGT come from the germline V gene. The CDR3: CASSEERGPNEKLFF. The CDR3, as DNA: TGTGCCAGCAGTGAAGAGAGGGGGCCCAATGAAAAACTGTTTTTT.

The V call is TRBV7-3, the J call TRBJ1-1; D possibly corresponds to TRBD1 (5 bases). The V and J ends lost 6 bases and 0 bases respectively, with 20 bases between them. CDR3 length: 17 amino acids. Per the germline V gene, CDR1 is SGHTA and CDR2 is FQGTGA. CDR3 DNA sequence: TGTGCCAGCAGAGAAGGTAGGGTGGGGCTGTTGAACACTGAAGCTTTCTTT. Translating gives CASREGRVGLLNTEAFF.

V gene TRBV20-1 combines with J gene TRBJ2-7; 7 bases align to TRBD2. Germline trimming cut 6 bases from V and 3 bases from J; bases unmatched to any gene: 2. The CDR3 consists of 11 residues. Germline CDR1 reads DFQATT; CDR2 reads SNEGSKA (reference sequence). This CDR3 reads CSASGVYEQYF. CDR3 sequence (DNA): TGCAGTGCCAGCGGGGTCTACGAGCAGTACTTC.

The chain couples TRBV15 to TRBJ2-2; TRBD1 aligns across 10 bases. This CDR3 contains 16 residues. Germline V gives CDR1 LNHNV, CDR2 YYDKDF (reference sequence). The trim removed 4 bases at V and 6 bases at J, leaving 8 bases unmatched. CDR3 DNA sequence: TGTGCCACCAGCAACGACAGGGGGCGCATTCCCGGGGAGCTGTTTTTT. Its protein product is CATSNDRGRIPGELFF.

The genes are TRBV5-5 and TRBJ2-7; 8 nucleotides align to TRBD1. J was trimmed by 2 bases and V by 2 bases; bases with no gene match: 3. CDR3 length equals 14 residues. The germline CDR1 and CDR2 sequences are SGHKS and YYEKEE (reference sequence). The CDR3 loop reads CASSFWTGPYEQYF. The CDR3 coding sequence is TGTGCCAGCAGCTTTTGGACAGGGCCCTACGAGCAGTACTTC.

This rearrangement joins TRBV11-3 to TRBJ2-1; D gene ambiguous. The CDR3 runs 13 residues. Per the germline V gene, CDR1 is SGHNT and CDR2 is YENEEA. Trimming took 3 bases from V and 2 from J, leaving 5 bases between them. CDR3 sequence (DNA): TGTGCCAGCAGCTTGAGCGCCTACAATGAGCAGTTCTTC. This codes for CASSLSAYNEQFF. The variable domain in full, with the rest retrieved from reference TRBV11-3 and TRBJ2-1, is EAGVVQSPRYKIIEKKQPVAFWCNPISGHNTLYWYLQNLGQGPELLIRYENEEAVDDSQLPKDRFSAERLKGVDSTLKIQPAELGDSAVYLCASSLSAYNEQFFGPGTRLTVL.

The chain is built from TRBV5-1 and TRBJ1-6, with 8 bases aligning to TRBD1. J was trimmed by 9 bases and V by 0 bases; bases with no gene match: 5. This CDR3 has 15 residues. Germline loops: CDR1 SGHRS, CDR2 YFSETQ. As DNA, the CDR3 is TGCGCCAGCAGCTTGGGGACAGGGATGAGTTCACCCCTCCACTTT. It translates to CASSLGTGMSSPLHF.

The chain couples TRBV6-1 to TRBJ1-6; possibly TRBD1 for D (5 bases). This CDR3 region has 14 residues. With 11 bases removed from V and 6 bases from J, the gap between germline ends came to 17 bases. The germline V gene has CDR1 MNHNS and CDR2 SASEGT. CDR3 DNA sequence: TGTGCCGGAAAGGGACGGGGGACTAATTCACCCCTCCACTTT. It translates to CAGKGRGTNSPLHF.

This rearrangement joins TRBV5-1 to TRBJ2-5; D call uncertain. Germline V gives CDR1 SGHRS, CDR2 YFSETQ. The CDR3 totals 11 residues. V was trimmed by 8 bases and J by 5 bases, leaving 10 bases between them. The chain's CDR3 is CASYSSETQYF. The CDR3 coding sequence is TGCGCCAGTTATAGTAGTGAGACCCAGTACTTC.

V usage is TRBV7-3 and J usage is TRBJ2-3; TRBD2 matches 7 bases. Germline-derived CDR1 and CDR2 are SGHTA and FQGTGA. This CDR3 spans 18 amino acids. The V gene end was trimmed by 5 bases and the J gene end by 0 bases; junction bases not matched to a gene: 14. In DNA form, the CDR3 reads TGTGCCAGCAGCCCCTTTGCGGGAGCCGTATGGAGCACAGATACGCAGTATTTT. Translation gives CASSPFAGAVWSTDTQYF.

The chain is built from TRBV7-2 and TRBJ2-5; no clear D. The CDR3 loop spans 14 amino acids. V was clipped by 4 bases and J by 1 base, with 10 bases between them. Looked up from germline, CDR1 is SGHTA and CDR2 is FQGNSA. The CDR3 bases are TGTGCCAGCAGCTCTTCGCAAGCCCAAGAGACCCAGTACTTC. Translated, it gives CASSSSQAQETQYF.

The chain carries TRBV7-7 and TRBJ2-1, with TRBD2 as a possible D gene (6 bases). Trimming took off 5 bases at V and 3 bases at J, with 20 bases between the two ends. The CDR3 is 17 residues long. Germline V gives CDR1 SSHAT, CDR2 FNYEAQ (reference sequence). CDR3 DNA sequence: TGTGCCAGCAGCCCCGTCGACGGGAGACCAAACTACAATGAGCAGTTCTTC. Its protein is CASSPVDGRPNYNEQFF.

The V call is TRBV6-6, the J call TRBJ1-5; 9 positions agree with TRBD1. V gave up 2 bases and J gave up 7 bases; unmatched junction bases: 6. The CDR3 has 15 amino acids. The V gene's germline CDR1 is MNHNY and CDR2 SVGAGI (reference sequence). CDR3 region: CASSYLGQGEQPQHF. CDR3 DNA sequence: TGTGCCAGCAGTTACCTGGGACAGGGCGAACAGCCCCAGCATTTT.

The rearrangement links TRBV19 to TRBJ1-1, with a possible D match to TRBD1 (5 bases). Germline CDR1 is LNHDA and CDR2 is SQIVND (reference sequence). The V and J ends lost 3 bases and 0 bases respectively, with 11 bases between them. The length of the CDR3 is 15 residues. CDR3 residues: CASSMGQGMNTEAFF. The CDR3 DNA sequence: TGTGCCAGTAGTATGGGTCAGGGAATGAACACTGAAGCTTTCTTT.

The chain joins TRBV19 to TRBJ2-7; D uncertain. Germline assignment: CDR1 LNHDA and CDR2 SQIVND (reference sequence). The V end lost 1 base, the J end lost 6 bases, and 7 bases lay between the germline ends. The CDR3 consists of 12 residues. The CDR3 coding sequence is TGTGCCAGTAGTATAGGAGGTTTCGAGCAGTACTTC. Translation: CASSIGGFEQYF.

The V call is TRBV9, the J call TRBJ2-3; the D is unclear. The germline V gene encodes CDR1 SGDLS and CDR2 YYNGEE. This CDR3 comprises 11 residues. The ends were cut back, 4 bases at V and 4 bases at J, with 4 bases in the middle. For the CDR3, the DNA is TGTGCCAGCAGCCGAGCAGATACGCAGTATTTT. This encodes CASSRADTQYF. Using reference TRBV9 and TRBJ2-3 for the parts outside the CDR3, the full variable domain is DSGVTQTPKHLITATGQRVTLRCSPRSGDLSVYWYQQSLDQGLQFLIQYYNGEERAKGNILERFSAQQFPDLHSELNLSSLELGDSALYFCASSRADTQYFGPGTRLTVL.